The 19 T cell receptor beta chains in this list originate from one sample, sequenced in a study of OX40 agonist ivuxolimab in advanced cancers. TCRdb's table, derived via immunoSEQ multiplex PCR, lists solely in-frame clones and lacks some. The sample includes about 29,000 clones, around 90% of them seen just once. The starting material was CD4+ or CD8+ T cells sorted from blood, obtained in a trial of the OX40 agonist ivuxolimab. These receptors all stem from an adult with an advanced solid tumor such as melanoma, head and neck, liver or kidney cancer.

The rearrangement joins TRBV6-5 to TRBJ1-2, with unresolved D. Germline lookup yields CDR1 MNHEY and CDR2 SVGAGI. CDR3 size: 15 residues. V lost 0 bases to trimming and J lost 3 bases, with 11 bases between them. CDR3 amino acids: CASSYSRGGDYGYTF. The CDR3 DNA follows: TGTGCCAGCAGTTACTCGCGGGGTGGGGACTATGGCTACACCTTC.

The chain is built from TRBV4-3 and TRBJ2-7, with no clear D. The CDR3 runs to 13 residues. Germline V gene sequence: CDR1 LGHNA, CDR2 YSLEER. V shed 3 bases and J shed 3 bases, with 9 bases lying between them. CDR3 bases: TGCGCCAGCAGCCAGGCCATAGACTACGAGCAGTACTTC. Its protein product is CASSQAIDYEQYF.

This clone was observed once. This chain connects TRBV7-3 to TRBJ2-7; 11 positions match TRBD2. J was trimmed by 5 bases and V by 2 bases; bases with no gene match: 8. Germline CDR1 SGHTA, CDR2 FQGTGA. There are 16 residues in the CDR3. CDR3 sequence (DNA): TGTGCCAGCAGCTTAGCATTAGCGGGAGGGCCTAACGAGCAGTACTTC. The encoded protein is CASSLALAGGPNEQYF.

The chain joins TRBV11-1 to TRBJ2-5; D unresolved. The CDR3 runs to 14 residues. Looked up from germline, CDR1 is SGHAT and CDR2 is FQDESV (reference sequence). V was cut by 3 bases and J by 4 bases, with 12 bases left in between. CDR3 sequence (DNA): TGTGCCAGCAGCTTTTCGAGAGGCGTAGAGACCCAGTACTTC. Translating it yields CASSFSRGVETQYF. Full variable domain (missing parts from reference TRBV11-1 and TRBJ2-5): EAEVAQSPRYKITEKSQAVAFWCDPISGHATLYWYRQILGQGPELLVQFQDESVVDDSQLPKDRFSAERLKGVDSTLKIQPAELGDSAMYLCASSFSRGVETQYFGPGTRLLVL.

A note on this clone: Within the sample, other DNA sequences also encode this same CDR3. This sequence joins TRBV14 and TRBJ1-4; 9 positions match TRBD1. V lost 1 base to trimming and J lost 8 bases; unmatched junction nucleotides: 5. Germline V lookup: CDR1 SGHDN, CDR2 FVKESK. The CDR3 has 15 residues. CDR3 loop: CASSQAGQGSEKLFF. Written as DNA, the CDR3 is TGTGCCAGCAGCCAAGCGGGACAGGGTTCCGAAAAACTGTTTTTT. Variable domain in full (rest from reference TRBV14 and TRBJ1-4): EAGVTQFPSHSVIEKGQTVTLRCDPISGHDNLYWYRRVMGKEIKFLLHFVKESKQDESGMPNNRFLAERTGGTYSTLKVQPAELEDSGVYFCASSQAGQGSEKLFFGSGTQLSVL.

The chain recombines TRBV30 with TRBJ1-4, with D tentatively TRBD1 (6 bases). Germline CDR1 is GTSNPN and CDR2 is SVGIG (reference sequence). This CDR3 region has 12 residues. V was cut by 5 bases and J by 5 bases, with 9 bases left in between. The CDR3 spells CAWQGPNEKLFF. CDR3 DNA sequence: TGTGCCTGGCAGGGGCCCAATGAAAAACTGTTTTTT. Full variable domain (rest looked up from reference TRBV30 and TRBJ1-4): SQTIHQWPATLVQPVGSPLSLECTVEGTSNPNLYWYRQAAGRGLQLLFYSVGIGQISSEVPQNLSASRPQDRQFILSSKKLLLSDSGFYLCAWQGPNEKLFFGSGTQLSVL.

The chain combines TRBV4-2 with TRBJ2-1; TRBD2 matches at 14 bases. J gave up 4 bases and V 2 bases, and 10 bases lay outside the gene matches. Germline V gene data show CDR1 as LGHNA and CDR2 as YNFKEQ. This CDR3 has 19 residues. The CDR3 protein is CASSQMGQRTSGGYNEQFF. In nucleotides, the CDR3 is TGTGCCAGCAGCCAAATGGGTCAGAGGACTAGCGGGGGGTACAATGAGCAGTTCTTC.

The chain is built from TRBV4-1 and TRBJ1-2; D is uncertain. Germline values: CDR1 MGHRA, CDR2 YSYEKL. This CDR3 region has 13 residues. Between the trimmed V and J ends, which lost 0 bases and 6 bases, there was a span of 8 bases. In DNA, the CDR3 is TGCGCCAGCAGCCAAGATAATGGGGATGGCTACACCTTC. Its translation: CASSQDNGDGYTF.

The V call is TRBV19, the J call TRBJ2-7, with D possibly being TRBD1 (5 bases). CDR3 length: 13 amino acids. Germline values: CDR1 LNHDA, CDR2 SQIVND (reference sequence). The germline V and J ends were trimmed by 3 bases and 5 bases, with 11 bases remaining between them. The CDR3 sequence: CASSILGADEQYF. The CDR3 coding sequence is TGTGCCAGTAGTATCCTAGGGGCTGACGAGCAGTACTTC.

The rearrangement links TRBV6-4 to TRBJ2-3; 9 bases map to TRBD2. CDR3 length: 14 residues. V shed 8 bases and J 0 bases; nucleotides not matched to a gene: 3. Germline V gene sequence: CDR1 MRHNA, CDR2 SNTAGT. The CDR3 coding sequence is TGTGCCAGCGCTAGCGGGGCTAGCACAGATACGCAGTATTTT. Amino acids: CASASGASTDTQYF.

The V call is TRBV6-6, the J call TRBJ2-1; D is ambiguous. From germline, CDR1 is MNHNY and CDR2 SVGAGI (reference sequence). V was clipped by 8 bases and J by 1 base, with 9 bases between them. The CDR3 covers 13 residues. The CDR3 DNA sequence: TGTGCCAGCGTTGGGCCGTCCTACAATGAGCAGTTCTTC. It is translated as CASVGPSYNEQFF.

The chain links TRBV4-1 to TRBJ1-4; maybe TRBD1 (5 bases). The CDR3 consists of 17 residues. Germline V gene data show CDR1 as MGHRA and CDR2 as YSYEKL. The V gene lost 4 bases and the J gene lost 4 bases, with 19 bases spanning the gap. The DNA for the CDR3 is TGCGCCAGCAGCCTACTTAGGACGGGGCCTTTTAATGAAAAACTGTTTTTT. It specifies CASSLLRTGPFNEKLFF.

The CDR3 is CASSEQGYNSPLHF. As DNA, the CDR3 is TGTGCCAGCTCAGAACAGGGGTATAATTCACCCCTCCACTTT. This chain links TRBV7-2 with TRBJ1-6; 7 positions agree with TRBD1. CDR1 and CDR2 (germline): SGHTA, FQGNSA. The trim removed 8 bases at V and 4 bases at J, leaving 5 bases unmatched. The CDR3 has 14 residues.

The chain recombines TRBV2 with TRBJ2-1; TRBD1 matches at 10 bases. The J segment lost 6 bases and the V segment lost 1 base, leaving 3 bases of the junction unmatched. This CDR3 is built from 15 residues. Germline V gene sequence: CDR1 SNHLY, CDR2 FYNNEI. In nucleotides, the CDR3 is TGTGCCAGCAGTGAAGGGACAGGGGGGAGCAATGAGCAGTTCTTC. Translated: CASSEGTGGSNEQFF.

This chain connects TRBV4-1 to TRBJ2-1, with TRBD2 identical over 11 bases. The CDR3 covers 16 residues. The germline gives CDR1 MGHRA, CDR2 YSYEKL. The V gene end was trimmed by 1 base and the J gene end by 6 bases; junction bases not matched to a gene: 5. The CDR3: CASSQGLTSGINEQFF. The CDR3 nucleotides read TGCGCCAGCAGCCAAGGTTTGACTAGCGGGATCAATGAGCAGTTCTTC.

The rearrangement uses TRBV29-1 and TRBJ2-5; D is undetermined. Germline V lookup: CDR1 SQVTM, CDR2 ANQGSEA. This CDR3 is built from 13 residues. Trimming removed 6 bases from V and 0 bases from J, with 11 bases in between. The CDR3 nucleotides are TGCAGCGTCCAAATGGGGAACCAAGAGACCCAGTACTTC. This gives the protein CSVQMGNQETQYF.

The chain has TRBV5-1 and TRBJ1-2, with 10 bases that match TRBD1. The V gene end was trimmed by 4 bases and the J gene end by 3 bases; junction bases not matched to a gene: 3. Germline V gene data show CDR1 as SGHRS and CDR2 as YFSETQ. CDR3 length: 14 amino acids. The CDR3 here is CASSTGTGDYGYTF. CDR3 DNA: TGCGCCAGCAGCACCGGGACAGGGGACTATGGCTACACCTTC.

The chain uses TRBV7-2 and TRBJ2-1; no definite D call. V gave up 7 bases and J gave up 1 base, with 8 bases separating them. Germline V lookup: CDR1 SGHTA, CDR2 FQGNSA. The CDR3 contains 13 residues. CDR3 protein: CASTLESYNEQFF. The CDR3, as DNA: TGTGCCAGCACTTTGGAGTCCTACAATGAGCAGTTCTTC.

The CDR3 spells CASSLPEGGPRETQYF. The CDR3 DNA sequence: TGTGCCAGCAGCTTGCCTGAGGGAGGGCCGAGAGAGACCCAGTACTTC. The rearrangement joins TRBV5-8 to TRBJ2-5, with 7 bases matching TRBD2. The CDR3 is made up of 16 amino acids. From germline, CDR1 is SGHTS and CDR2 YDEGEE. The ends lost 1 base at V and 4 bases at J; junction bases unmatched: 10.